This note documents a single TCR beta chain sequence. Data came from immunoSEQ multiplex PCR; TCRdb stores just in-frame clones and leaves some out. The table shows about 70,000 clones, with 80% to 90% occurring only once. This sample was taken from a study of OX40 agonist ivuxolimab in advanced cancers. V gave up 6 bases and J gave up 2 bases, with 17 bases separating them. Per the germline V gene, CDR1 is SGHVS and CDR2 is FQNEAQ. There are 17 residues in the CDR3. This rearrangement joins TRBV7-8 to TRBJ2-6; TRBD2 is a possible D gene (5 bases). Sample: CD4+ or CD8+ T cells sorted from blood, taken in a trial of the OX40 agonist ivuxolimab. The clonotype comes from an adult with an advanced solid tumor such as melanoma, head and neck, liver or kidney cancer. DNA for the CDR3: TGTGCCAGCAGTCCACCCCGTGGGAGTACTGGGGCCAACGTCCTGACTTTC. As protein: CASSPPRGSTGANVLTF.